A single T cell receptor beta chain is shown here with its context. The data originate from a study of memory CD4+ T cells and cytomegalovirus serostatus. Study in general: Donors were healthy Belgian adults, under 10 CMV seropositive and 20 to 25 seronegative.

Single viable CD3+CD4+CD8-CD45RO+ cells were sorted as the memory CD4+ T cells. The CDR3 extends over 14 amino acids. V was pared by 7 bases and J by 3 bases, with 16 bases between. CDR1 and CDR2 from the germline V gene are SQVTM and ANQGSEA. TCRdb keeps only in-frame clones here, not all; method: immunoSEQ multiplex PCR. Of over 60,000 clones in the sample, approximately 85% are singletons; the top ten hold roughly 0.88%. The chain combines TRBV29-1 with TRBJ1-5; D unresolved. The receptor was isolated from an adult in good health and CMV-seronegative. Input material: memory CD4+ T cells from blood. The CDR3 DNA follows: TGCAGCGCACGACTTGCCACCCTCAATCAGCCCCAGCATTTT. This gives the protein CSARLATLNQPQHF.